This T cell receptor (beta chain) was documented in a study of T cell changes during pregnancy in multiple sclerosis. Profiled with immunoSEQ multiplex PCR; TCRdb holds only in-frame clones, not every one. The sample yields 45,000 to 50,000 clones, around 92% seen once. This CDR3 is 15 amino acids long. With 4 bases clipped from V and 4 bases from J, the junction kept 7 bases outside the gene matches. The germline gives CDR1 SGHAT, CDR2 FQNNGV. Specimen: CD8+ T cells from peripheral blood mononuclear cells, collected after pregnancy. The receptor was derived from a female donor with multiple sclerosis, enrolled in a pregnancy study. The rearrangement links TRBV11-2 to TRBJ2-7, with 10 bases fitting TRBD1. The CDR3 reads CASSSRQGAPYEQYF. In nucleotides, the CDR3 is TGTGCCAGCAGCTCGCGACAGGGGGCCCCGTACGAGCAGTACTTC.